This T cell receptor (beta chain) was captured in a study of cytomegalovirus exposure and HLA in healthy donors. Study-wide findings and caveats: A likely sequencing artifact accounted for one observed cluster of highly shared sequence variants. There were some V segments, including TRBV6-2 and TRBV6-3, excluded as indistinguishable.

The PCR used 60 Vbeta and 13 Jbeta primers. Generated by immunoSEQ multiplex PCR, the TCRdb table keeps only in-frame clones and is missing some. The data show 90,000 to 100,000 clones, about 74% seen once. To note about this clone: Its antigen is currently unknown.

V trimming: 3 bases; J trimming: 5 bases; junction bases outside the gene matches: 14. The CDR3 loop spans 17 amino acids. CDR1 KGHSH and CDR2 LQKENI come from the germline V gene. V is TRBV18 and J is TRBJ2-7; TRBD2 aligns across 9 bases. The sample was PBMCs. The sequence was obtained from a male donor in good health and CMV-seronegative. This CDR3 is CASSPLTGGRAVHEQYF. CDR3 DNA sequence: TGTGCCAGCTCACCGTTAACTGGCGGGAGGGCCGTCCACGAGCAGTACTTC. Together with reference TRBV18 and TRBJ2-7, the CDR3 gives the full variable domain: NAGVMQNPRHLVRRRGQEARLRCSPMKGHSHVYWYRQLPEEGLKFMVYLQKENIIDESGMPKERFSAEFPKEGPSILRIQQVVRGDSAAYFCASSPLTGGRAVHEQYFGPGTRLTVT.